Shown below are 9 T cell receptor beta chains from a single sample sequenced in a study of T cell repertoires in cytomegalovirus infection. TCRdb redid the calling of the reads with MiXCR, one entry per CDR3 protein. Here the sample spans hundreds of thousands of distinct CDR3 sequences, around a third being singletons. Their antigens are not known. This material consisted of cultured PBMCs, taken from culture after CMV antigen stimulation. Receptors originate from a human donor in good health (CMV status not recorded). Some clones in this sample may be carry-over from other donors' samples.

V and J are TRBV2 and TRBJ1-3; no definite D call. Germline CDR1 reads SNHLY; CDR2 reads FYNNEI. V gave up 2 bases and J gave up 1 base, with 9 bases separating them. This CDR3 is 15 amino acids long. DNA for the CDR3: TGTGCCAGCAGTGAATTGATACGGTCTGGAAACACCATATATTTT. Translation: CASSELIRSGNTIYF.

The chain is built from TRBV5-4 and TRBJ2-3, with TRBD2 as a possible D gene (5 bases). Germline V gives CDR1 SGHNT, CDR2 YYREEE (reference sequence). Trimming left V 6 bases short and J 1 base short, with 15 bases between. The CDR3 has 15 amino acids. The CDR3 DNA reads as TGTGCCAGCAAGGTAGTGGAAGCGGGCACAGATACGCAGTATTTT. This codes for CASKVVEAGTDTQYF.

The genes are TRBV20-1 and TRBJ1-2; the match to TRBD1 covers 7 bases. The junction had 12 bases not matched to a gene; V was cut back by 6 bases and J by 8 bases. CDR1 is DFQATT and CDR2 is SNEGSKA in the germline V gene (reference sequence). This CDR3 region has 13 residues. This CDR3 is CSADLQGNRGYTF. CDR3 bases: TGCAGTGCAGACTTACAGGGGAATAGGGGCTACACCTTC.

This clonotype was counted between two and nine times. The CDR3 DNA reads TGTGCCAGCAGTTCCTGGGGCGAGCAGTACTTC. It is translated as CASSSWGEQYF. V usage is TRBV6-2 or TRBV6-3 and J usage is TRBJ2-7, with no clear D. V shed 4 bases and J shed 6 bases, with 7 bases lying between them. The CDR3 is made up of 11 amino acids. Looked up from germline, CDR1 is MNHEY and CDR2 is SVGEGT.

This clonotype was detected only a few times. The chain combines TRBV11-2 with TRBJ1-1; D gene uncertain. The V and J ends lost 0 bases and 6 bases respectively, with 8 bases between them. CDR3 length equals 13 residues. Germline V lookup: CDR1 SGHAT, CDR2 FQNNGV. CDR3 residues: CASSLDRNPEAFF. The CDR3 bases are TGTGCCAGCAGCTTAGATCGGAATCCTGAAGCTTTCTTT.

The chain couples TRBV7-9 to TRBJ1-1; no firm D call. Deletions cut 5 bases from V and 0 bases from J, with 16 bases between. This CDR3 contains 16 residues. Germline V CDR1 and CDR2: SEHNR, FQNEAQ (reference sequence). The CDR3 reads CASSPQHLTVNTEAFF. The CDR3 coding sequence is TGTGCCAGCAGCCCCCAACACCTCACAGTGAACACTGAAGCTTTCTTT.

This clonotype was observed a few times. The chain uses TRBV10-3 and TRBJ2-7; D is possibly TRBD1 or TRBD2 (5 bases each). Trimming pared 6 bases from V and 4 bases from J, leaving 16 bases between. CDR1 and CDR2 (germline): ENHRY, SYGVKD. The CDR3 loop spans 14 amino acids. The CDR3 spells CAISPRGPHYEQYF. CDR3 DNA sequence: TGTGCCATCAGCCCACGGGGACCTCATTACGAGCAGTACTTC.

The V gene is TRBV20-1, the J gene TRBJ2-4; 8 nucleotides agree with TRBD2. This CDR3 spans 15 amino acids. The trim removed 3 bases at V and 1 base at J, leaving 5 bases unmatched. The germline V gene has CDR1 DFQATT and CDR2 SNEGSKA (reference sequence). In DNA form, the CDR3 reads TGCAGTGCTAGGAGCGGGGGTTACGCCAAAAACATTCAGTACTTC. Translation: CSARSGGYAKNIQYF.

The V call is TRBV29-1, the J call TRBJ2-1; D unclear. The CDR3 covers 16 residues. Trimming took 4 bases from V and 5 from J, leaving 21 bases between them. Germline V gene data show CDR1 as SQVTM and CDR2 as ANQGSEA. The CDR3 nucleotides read TGCAGCGTTGCCCTAGGTTTCGGTTCAGCACACAATGAGCAGTTCTTC. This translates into CSVALGFGSAHNEQFF.